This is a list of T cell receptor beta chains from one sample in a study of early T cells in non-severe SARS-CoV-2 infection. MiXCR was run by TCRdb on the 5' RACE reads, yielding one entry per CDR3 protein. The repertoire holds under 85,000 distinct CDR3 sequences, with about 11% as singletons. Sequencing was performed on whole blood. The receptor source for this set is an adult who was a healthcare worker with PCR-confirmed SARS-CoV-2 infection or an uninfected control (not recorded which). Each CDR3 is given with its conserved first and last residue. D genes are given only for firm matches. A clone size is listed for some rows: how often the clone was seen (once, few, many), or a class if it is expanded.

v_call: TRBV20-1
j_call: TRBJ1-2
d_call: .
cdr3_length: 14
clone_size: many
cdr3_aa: CSARGTGPNYGYTF
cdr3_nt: TGCAGTGCTAGGGGAACAGGGCCTAACTATGGCTACACCTTC

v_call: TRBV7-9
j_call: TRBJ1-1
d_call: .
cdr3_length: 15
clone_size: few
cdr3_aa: CASSLAGPKNTEAFF
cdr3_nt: TGTGCCAGCAGCTTAGCTGGACCGAAGAACACTGAAGCTTTCTTT

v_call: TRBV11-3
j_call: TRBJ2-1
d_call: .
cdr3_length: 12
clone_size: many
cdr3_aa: CASSLDSYEQFF
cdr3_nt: TGTGCCAGCAGCTTGGACAGCTATGAGCAGTTCTTC

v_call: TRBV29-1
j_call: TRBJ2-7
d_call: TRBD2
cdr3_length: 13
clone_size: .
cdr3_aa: CSVATSGRVRQYF
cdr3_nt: TGCAGCGTTGCAACTAGCGGGAGAGTTCGGCAGTACTTC

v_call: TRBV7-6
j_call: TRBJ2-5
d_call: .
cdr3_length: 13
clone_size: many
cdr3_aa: CASSFGVKETQYF
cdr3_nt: TGTGCCAGCAGCTTCGGAGTGAAAGAGACCCAGTACTTC

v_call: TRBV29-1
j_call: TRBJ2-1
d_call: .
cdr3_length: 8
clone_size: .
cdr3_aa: CSGDEQFF
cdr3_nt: TGCAGCGGAGATGAGCAGTTCTTC

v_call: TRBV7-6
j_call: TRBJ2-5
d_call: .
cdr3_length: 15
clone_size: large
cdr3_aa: CASSHGNRAEETQYF
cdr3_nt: TGTGCCAGCAGCCACGGGAACAGAGCGGAAGAGACCCAGTACTTC

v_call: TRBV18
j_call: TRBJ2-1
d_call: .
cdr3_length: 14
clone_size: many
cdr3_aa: CASSPYVQGNEQFF
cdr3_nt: TGTGCCAGCTCACCATACGTCCAGGGCAATGAGCAGTTCTTC

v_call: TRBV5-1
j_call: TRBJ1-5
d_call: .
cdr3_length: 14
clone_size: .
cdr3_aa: CASSLAGGGQPQHF
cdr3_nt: TGCGCCAGCAGCTTGGCGGGAGGCGGTCAGCCCCAGCATTTT

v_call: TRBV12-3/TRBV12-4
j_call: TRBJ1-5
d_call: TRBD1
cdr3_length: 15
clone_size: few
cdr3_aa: CASSPTGGGGQPQHF
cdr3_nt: TGTGCCAGCAGTCCCACAGGGGGCGGCGGTCAGCCCCAGCATTTT

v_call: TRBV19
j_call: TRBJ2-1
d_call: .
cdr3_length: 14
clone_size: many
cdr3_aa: CASSIRDFTNEQFF
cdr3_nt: TGTGCCAGTAGTATTAGGGATTTCACCAATGAGCAGTTCTTC

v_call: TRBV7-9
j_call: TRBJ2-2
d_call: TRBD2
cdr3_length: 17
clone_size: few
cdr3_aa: CASSRRQTSTNTGELFF
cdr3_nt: TGTGCCAGCAGCCGACGGCAGACTAGCACGAACACCGGGGAGCTGTTTTTT

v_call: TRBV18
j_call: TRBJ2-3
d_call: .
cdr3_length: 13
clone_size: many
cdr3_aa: CASSPVGTDTQYF
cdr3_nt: TGTGCCAGCTCACCGGTGGGCACAGATACGCAGTATTTT

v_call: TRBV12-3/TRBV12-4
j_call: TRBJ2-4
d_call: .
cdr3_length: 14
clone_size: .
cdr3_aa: CASSGGNSKNIQYF
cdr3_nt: TGTGCCAGCAGTGGGGGAAACAGCAAAAACATTCAGTACTTC

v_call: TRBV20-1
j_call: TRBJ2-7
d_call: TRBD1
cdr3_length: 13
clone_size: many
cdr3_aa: CSARWQGVYEQYF
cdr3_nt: TGCAGTGCTAGATGGCAGGGGGTCTACGAGCAGTACTTC

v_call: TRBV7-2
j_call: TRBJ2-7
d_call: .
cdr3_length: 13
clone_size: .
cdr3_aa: CASRRPPGYEQYF
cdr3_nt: TGTGCCAGCAGGCGTCCCCCCGGGTACGAGCAGTACTTC

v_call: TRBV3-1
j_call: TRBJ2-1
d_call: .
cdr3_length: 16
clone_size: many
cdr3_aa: CASKRGTDGDPNEQFF
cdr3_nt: TGTGCCAGCAAGAGAGGGACTGACGGTGATCCCAATGAGCAGTTCTTC

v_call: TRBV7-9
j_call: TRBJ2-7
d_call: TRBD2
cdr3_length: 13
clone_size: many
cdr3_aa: CASSPGGAYEQYF
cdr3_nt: TGTGCCAGCAGCCCCGGGGGGGCCTACGAGCAGTACTTC

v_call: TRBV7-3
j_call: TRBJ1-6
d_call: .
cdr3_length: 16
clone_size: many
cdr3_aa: CASSLTGASSDSPLHF
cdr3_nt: TGTGCCAGCAGCTTAACGGGGGCTAGCTCTGATTCACCCCTCCACTTT

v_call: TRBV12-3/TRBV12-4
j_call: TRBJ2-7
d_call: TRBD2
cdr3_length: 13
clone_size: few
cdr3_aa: CASSLAGEYEQYF
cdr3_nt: TGTGCCAGCAGTCTAGCGGGGGAGTACGAGCAGTACTTC

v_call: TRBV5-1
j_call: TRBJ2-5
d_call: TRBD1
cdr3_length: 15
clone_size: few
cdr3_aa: CASSSGTGRIETQYF
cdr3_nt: TGCGCCAGCAGCTCTGGGACAGGGCGGATAGAGACCCAGTACTTC

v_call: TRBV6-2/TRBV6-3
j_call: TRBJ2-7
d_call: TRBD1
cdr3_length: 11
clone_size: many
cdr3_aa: CASKDRDEQYF
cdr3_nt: TGTGCCAGCAAAGACAGGGACGAGCAGTACTTC

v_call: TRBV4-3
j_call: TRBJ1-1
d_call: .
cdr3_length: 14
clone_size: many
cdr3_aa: CASSQDLAGGIDFF
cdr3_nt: TGCGCCAGCAGCCAAGACCTGGCAGGCGGAATTGATTTCTTT

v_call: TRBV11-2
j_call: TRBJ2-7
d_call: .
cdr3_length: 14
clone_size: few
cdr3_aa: CASSLGHTNYEQYF
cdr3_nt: TGTGCCAGCAGCTTAGGCCACACCAACTACGAGCAGTACTTC

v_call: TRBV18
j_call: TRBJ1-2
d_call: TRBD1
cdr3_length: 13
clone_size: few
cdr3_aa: CASSPTGNYGYTF
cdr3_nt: TGTGCCAGCTCGCCGACAGGGAACTATGGCTACACCTTC

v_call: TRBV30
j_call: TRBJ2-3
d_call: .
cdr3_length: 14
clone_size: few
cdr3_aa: CAWSQTSRTDTQYF
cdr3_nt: TGTGCCTGGAGTCAAACCTCAAGAACAGATACGCAGTATTTT

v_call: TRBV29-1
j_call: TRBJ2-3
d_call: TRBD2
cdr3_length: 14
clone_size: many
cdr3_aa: CSVGRGGRTDTQYF
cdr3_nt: TGCAGCGTTGGACGCGGGGGGCGCACAGATACGCAGTATTTT

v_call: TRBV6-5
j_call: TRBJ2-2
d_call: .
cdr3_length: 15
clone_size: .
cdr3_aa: CASSTDWAGTGELFF
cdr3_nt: TGTGCCAGCAGTACAGACTGGGCGGGCACCGGGGAGCTGTTTTTT

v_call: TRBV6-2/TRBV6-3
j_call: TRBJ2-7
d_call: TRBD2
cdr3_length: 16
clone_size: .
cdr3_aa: CASYPDSGRSSYEQYF
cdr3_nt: TGTGCCAGCTACCCGGATAGCGGGAGGTCCTCCTACGAGCAGTACTTC

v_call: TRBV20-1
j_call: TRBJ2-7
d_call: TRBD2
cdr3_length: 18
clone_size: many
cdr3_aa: CSASRPGLARTPTYEQYF
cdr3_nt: TGCAGTGCTAGCAGACCGGGACTAGCGCGAACGCCTACCTACGAGCAGTACTTC

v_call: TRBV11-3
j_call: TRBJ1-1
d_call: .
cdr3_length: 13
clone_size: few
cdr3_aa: CASSLEMNTEAFF
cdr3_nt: TGTGCCAGCAGCTTAGAGATGAACACTGAAGCTTTCTTT

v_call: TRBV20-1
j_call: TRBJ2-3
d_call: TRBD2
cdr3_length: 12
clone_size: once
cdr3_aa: CSAAERDTTQYF
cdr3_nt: TGCAGTGCAGCGGAGCGGGATACTACGCAGTATTTT

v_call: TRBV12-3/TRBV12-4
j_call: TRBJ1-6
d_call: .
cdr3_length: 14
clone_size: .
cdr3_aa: CASSPGLINSPLHF
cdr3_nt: TGTGCCTCCTCCCCGGGACTGATTAATTCACCCCTCCACTTT

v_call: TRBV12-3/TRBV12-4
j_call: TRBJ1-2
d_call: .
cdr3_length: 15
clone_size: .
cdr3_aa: CASTRRAGITYGYTF
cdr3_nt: TGTGCCAGCACCCGACGAGCGGGTATTACCTATGGCTACACCTTC

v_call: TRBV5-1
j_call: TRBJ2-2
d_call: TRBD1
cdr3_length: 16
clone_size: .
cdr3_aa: CASSSSGSQGTGELFF
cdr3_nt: TGCGCCAGCAGCTCTTCAGGCTCACAGGGGACCGGGGAGCTGTTTTTT

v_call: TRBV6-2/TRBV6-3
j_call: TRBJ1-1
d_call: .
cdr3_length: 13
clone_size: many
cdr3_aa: CASTRIRGTEAFF
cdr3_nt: TGTGCCAGCACTAGGATCCGGGGCACTGAAGCTTTCTTT

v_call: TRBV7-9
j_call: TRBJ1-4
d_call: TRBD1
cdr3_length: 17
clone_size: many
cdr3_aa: CASSQGQGRGANEKLFF
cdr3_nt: TGTGCCAGCAGCCAGGGACAGGGGAGAGGAGCTAATGAAAAACTGTTTTTT

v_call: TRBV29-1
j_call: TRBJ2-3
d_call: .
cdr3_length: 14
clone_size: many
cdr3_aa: CSVEDTYSTDTQYF
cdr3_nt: TGCAGCGTTGAAGATACGTATAGCACAGATACGCAGTATTTT

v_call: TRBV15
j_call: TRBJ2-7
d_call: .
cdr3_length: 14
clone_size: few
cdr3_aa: CATSRDRGTYEQYF
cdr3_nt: TGTGCCACCAGCAGAGATCGCGGGACCTACGAGCAGTACTTC

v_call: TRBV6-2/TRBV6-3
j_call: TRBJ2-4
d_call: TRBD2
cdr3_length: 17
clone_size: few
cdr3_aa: CASNPGGGFSVADIQYF
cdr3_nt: TGTGCCAGCAACCCGGGGGGAGGCTTTTCTGTGGCTGACATTCAGTACTTC

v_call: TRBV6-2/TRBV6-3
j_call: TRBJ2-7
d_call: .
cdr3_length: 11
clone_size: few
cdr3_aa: CASSKPYEQYF
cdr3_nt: TGTGCCAGCAGTAAACCATACGAGCAGTACTTC

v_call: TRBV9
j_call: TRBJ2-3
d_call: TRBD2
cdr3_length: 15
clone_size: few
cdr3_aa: CASSVSGARADTQYF
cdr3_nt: TGTGCCAGCAGCGTGAGCGGGGCTCGCGCAGATACGCAGTATTTT

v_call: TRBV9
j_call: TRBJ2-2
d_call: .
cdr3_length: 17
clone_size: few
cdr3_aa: CASSVGLLRDPPGELFF
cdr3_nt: TGTGCCAGCAGCGTAGGACTCCTACGGGACCCACCCGGGGAGCTGTTTTTT

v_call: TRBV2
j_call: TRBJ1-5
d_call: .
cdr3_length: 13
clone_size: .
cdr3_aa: CASKGNSNQPQHF
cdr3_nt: TGTGCCAGCAAGGGGAATAGCAATCAGCCCCAGCATTTT

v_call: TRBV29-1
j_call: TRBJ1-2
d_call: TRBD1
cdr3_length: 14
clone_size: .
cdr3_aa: CSGRGQGDIYGYTF
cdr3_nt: TGCAGCGGACGGGGACAGGGGGATATTTATGGCTACACCTTC

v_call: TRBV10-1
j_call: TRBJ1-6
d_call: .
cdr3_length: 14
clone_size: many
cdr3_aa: CASSEYRMNSPLHF
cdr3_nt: TGCGCCAGCAGTGAGTACCGAATGAATTCACCCCTCCACTTT

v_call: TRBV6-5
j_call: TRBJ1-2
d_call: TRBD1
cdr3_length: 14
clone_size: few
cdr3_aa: CAGRTGQGNYGYTF
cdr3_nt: TGTGCCGGCAGGACCGGACAGGGCAACTATGGCTACACCTTC

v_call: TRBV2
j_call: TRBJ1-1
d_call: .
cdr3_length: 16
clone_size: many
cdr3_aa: CASSEGGTANLRKAFF
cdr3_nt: TGTGCCAGCAGTGAAGGAGGTACAGCCAATCTCAGAAAAGCTTTCTTT

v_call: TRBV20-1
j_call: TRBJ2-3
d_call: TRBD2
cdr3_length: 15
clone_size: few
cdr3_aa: CSARLAGVRTDTQYF
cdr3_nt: TGCAGTGCTAGACTAGCGGGAGTGAGGACAGATACGCAGTATTTT